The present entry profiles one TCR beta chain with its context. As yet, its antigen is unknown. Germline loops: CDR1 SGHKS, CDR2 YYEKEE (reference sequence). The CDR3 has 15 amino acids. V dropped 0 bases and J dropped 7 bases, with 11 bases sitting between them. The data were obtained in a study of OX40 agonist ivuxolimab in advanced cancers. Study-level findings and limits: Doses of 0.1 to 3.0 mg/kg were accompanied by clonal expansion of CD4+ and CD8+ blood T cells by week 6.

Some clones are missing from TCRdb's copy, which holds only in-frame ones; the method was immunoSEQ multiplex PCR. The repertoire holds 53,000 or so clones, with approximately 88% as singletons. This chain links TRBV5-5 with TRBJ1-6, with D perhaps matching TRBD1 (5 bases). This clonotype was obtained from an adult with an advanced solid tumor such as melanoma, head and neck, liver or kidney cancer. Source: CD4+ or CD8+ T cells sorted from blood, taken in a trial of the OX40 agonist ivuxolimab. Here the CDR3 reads CASSLATGPNSPLHF. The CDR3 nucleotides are TGTGCCAGCAGCTTGGCCACAGGCCCCAATTCACCCCTCCACTTT.